These 4 T cell receptor beta chains were all obtained from the same sample, sequenced in a study of cytomegalovirus exposure and HLA in healthy donors. PCR amplification relied on 60 Vbeta primers (plus 13 Jbeta primers). Repertoires were generated with immunoSEQ multiplex PCR, while TCRdb's copy carries only in-frame clones and drops some. The sample has approximately 82,000 clones, 78% seen once. Sequenced material: PBMCs. All receptors derive from a man aged 35 to 55 in good health and CMV-seronegative.

This clone has more than one count but fewer than ten. The chain joins TRBV6-1 to TRBJ1-2, with TRBD1 matching 7 bases. The CDR3 covers 14 residues. Germline lookup yields CDR1 MNHNS and CDR2 SASEGT. The V and J ends lost 6 bases and 4 bases, in that order; junction bases with no gene match: 8. CDR3 in amino acids: CASRELGGSYGYTF. The DNA of the CDR3 is TGTGCCAGCAGGGAGTTAGGGGGCAGCTATGGCTACACCTTC.

This clone showed up just once. The chain is built from TRBV27 and TRBJ2-3; TRBD2 aligns across 11 bases. CDR1 and CDR2 from the germline V gene are MNHEY and SMNVEV (reference sequence). This CDR3 has 16 amino acids. Trimming at V came to 6 bases and at J to 0 bases, leaving 5 bases not matched to a gene. CDR3 protein: CASSVGTSGSTDTQYF. CDR3 nucleotide sequence: TGTGCCAGCAGCGTTGGGACTAGCGGAAGCACAGATACGCAGTATTTT.

The CDR3 loop is CASSAPEISNYGYTF. In nucleotides, the CDR3 is TGCGCCAGCAGTGCTCCCGAGATCTCTAACTATGGCTACACCTTC. V gene TRBV10-1 combines with J gene TRBJ1-2; D uncertain. V lost 4 bases and J lost 0, with 12 bases in between. Germline CDR1 WNHNN, CDR2 SYGVQD (reference sequence). This CDR3 is built from 15 residues.

CDR3 sequence (DNA): TGTGCCAGCAGTCCGGGACTACGGAATGAGCAGTTCTTC. Its translation is CASSPGLRNEQFF. This chain connects TRBV27 to TRBJ2-1; 7 nucleotides align to TRBD2. V lost 5 bases to trimming and J lost 7 bases; unmatched junction nucleotides: 5. From germline, CDR1 is MNHEY and CDR2 SMNVEV (reference sequence). The CDR3 has 13 residues.